This TCR beta chain was captured by sequencing in a study of Ad26.COV2.S vaccination and SARS-CoV-2 variants (dated by TCRdb to about 2021). For the study in its entirety: Vaccine-arm donors were drawn from COV1001, a multicentre, randomized, double-blind, placebo-controlled phase I-IIa trial of Ad26.COV2.S in healthy adults. TCRbeta repertoire sequencing was used to assess the specificity and breadth of SARS-CoV-2-reactive T cell receptors after Ad26.COV2.S vaccination. The TCR-sequenced set comprised around 30 samples: approximately 20 Ad26.COV2.S vaccine recipients, 5 placebo recipients and 8 SARS-CoV-2 convalescent individuals. Ad26.COV2.S was given intramuscularly at 5x10^10 or 1x10^11 viral particles, as a single shot or as two shots 56 days apart. Investigators remained blinded to trial group allocation during experiments and outcome assessment. Trial participants were randomized into five groups of five: low-dose or high-dose Ad26.COV2.S given once or twice, or placebo on both occasions. Paper-wide results and their limitations: After vaccination, spike-specific CD8+ and CD4+ T cell responses were reported to show substantial breadth. Spike-specific TCR breadth was higher in Ad26.COV2.S recipients than in placebo recipients (P = 0.0014). Vaccine and placebo recipients had similar non-spike TCR breadth, a finding consistent with the vaccine containing only spike. The authors noted that total T cell responses may have been underestimated by the TCR breadth and depth analyses. The study lacked the statistical power to compare responses across vaccine doses or regimens.

The meaning of the sample's treatment or condition label: around 19 received Ad26.COV2.S at low or high dose, single or two shots; about 5 received placebo; per-sample allocation not given. Repertoires of vaccine and placebo recipients were sequenced from samples taken on day 63 after the first injection. In Cohort 1b, around 25 adults aged 18-55 years were enrolled at a single site in Boston, USA, between 29 July and 7 August 2020. Ad26.COV2.S was a replication-incompetent adenovirus type 26 vector expressing a prefusion-stabilized SARS-CoV-2 spike protein from the original Wuhan strain. For this clone: The clone's antigen remains unknown. Base qualities were left out, and no much larger clone turns up one base away.

CDR1 and CDR2 (SGHTA, FQGNSA) derive from the germline V gene. CDR3 length: 16 amino acids, cysteine to phenylalanine. Of the read, only the CDR3 DNA is kept; its 48 bases are in frame from base 1. Ends trimmed: V by 2 bases, J by 1 base; bases unmatched to a gene: 2. The immunoSEQ Assay was used to sequence TCRbeta CDR3 regions. After extraction, genomic DNA underwent amplification by bias-controlled multiplex PCR, followed by high-throughput sequencing. As for the original processing: To quantify the absolute abundance of every unique TCRbeta CDR3 region, sequences were collapsed and filtered. T cell fraction was estimated by normalizing TCRbeta template counts to usable DNA, which was measured by amplifying reference genes present in all nucleated cells. Repertoire TCRs were annotated as SARS-CoV-2-specific by exact matching of V gene, CDR3 amino acid sequence and J gene to a known reactive TCR set. The reference SARS-CoV-2 TCR set came from MIRA and was filtered for enrichment in COVID-19-positive ImmuneCODE repertoires, removing public or cross-reactive TCRs. Drawing on the MIRA antigens, annotated TCRs were analysed further at the level of specific ORF or position within ORF. Depth was the summed frequency of annotated unique rearrangements, while breadth was defined as annotated unique rearrangements over total unique productive rearrangements. Two-sided Wilcoxon rank-sum tests were used to compare TCR breadth between groups. TCRdb holds this immuneACCESS table with in-frame rearrangements only. Some clones are missing; in checked studies, unresolved V genes explain under half, and the rest has no known cause. That table furnishes V, J and clone size, whereas the DNA furnished D and trimming. In all, the sample holds hundreds of thousands of clones, and 89% of those were seen once. Approximately 2.5% of the sample goes to the ten largest clones.

The clonotype was recovered from a person between 18 and 59 years old who received the Ad26.COV2.S COVID-19 vaccine or a placebo. This chain is built from TRBV7-2 and TRBJ2-7; TRBD2 fits 13 bases in the junction. The sequencing used peripheral blood, collected in a trial of Ad26.COV2.S vaccine versus placebo. This receptor carries the CDR3 CASSLTSGGVSYEQYF. The nucleotide sequence is given as TGTGCCAGCAGCTTAACTAGCGGGGGGGTTTCCTACGAGCAGTACTTC.